This TCR beta chain was documented in a study of cytomegalovirus exposure and HLA in healthy donors. Findings of the study overall: Within an earlier analysis, most TCR beta V segments proved productive either about 90% or about 30% of the time. Among TCR sequences, most were rare, though some public TCRs appeared in many donors.

The primer mix had 60 Vbeta and 13 Jbeta primers. Method: immunoSEQ multiplex PCR; TCRdb's copy keeps in-frame clones and lacks some. The sample lists roughly 230,000 clones, around 83% occurring once. Per germline, CDR1 SGHVS and CDR2 FQNEAQ. The CDR3 runs to 16 residues. V was pared by 1 base and J by 6 bases, with 13 bases between. As regards this clone: No antigen is known for it.

The chain is built from TRBV7-8 and TRBJ1-6; D may be TRBD1 (5 bases). The sequenced sample consisted of PBMCs. The TCR comes from a girl aged 2 to 9 in good health and CMV-seronegative. The CDR3 bases are TGTGCCAGCAGCTTAGAGGGGTATCGGTCTAATTCACCCCTCCACTTT. This gives the protein CASSLEGYRSNSPLHF.